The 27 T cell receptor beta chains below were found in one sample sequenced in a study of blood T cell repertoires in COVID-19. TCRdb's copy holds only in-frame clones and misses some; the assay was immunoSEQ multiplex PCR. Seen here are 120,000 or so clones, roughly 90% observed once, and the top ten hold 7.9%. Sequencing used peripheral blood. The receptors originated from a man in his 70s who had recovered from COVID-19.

CDR3 nucleotide sequence: TGTGCCAGCAGCTTATTGTTATTAGCCAAAAACATTCAGTACTTC. Its translation: CASSLLLLAKNIQYF. This chain uses TRBV7-8 with TRBJ2-4; D gene ambiguous. Deletions cut 2 bases from V and 0 bases from J, with 8 bases between. CDR1 is SGHVS and CDR2 is FQNEAQ in the germline V gene. The length of the CDR3 is 15 residues.

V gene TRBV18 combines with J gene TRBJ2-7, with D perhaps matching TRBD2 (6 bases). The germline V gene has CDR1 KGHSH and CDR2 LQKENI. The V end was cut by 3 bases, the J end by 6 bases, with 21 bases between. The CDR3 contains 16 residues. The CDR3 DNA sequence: TGTGCCAGCTCACCTCCTAGTCTTGGGACGGAGGGCGAGCAGTACTTC. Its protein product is CASSPPSLGTEGEQYF.

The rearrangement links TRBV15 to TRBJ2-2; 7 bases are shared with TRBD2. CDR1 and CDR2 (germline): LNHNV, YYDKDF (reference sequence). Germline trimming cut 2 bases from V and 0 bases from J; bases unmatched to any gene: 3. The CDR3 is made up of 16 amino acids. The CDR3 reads CATSRNLAANTGELFF. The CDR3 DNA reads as TGTGCCACCAGCAGAAACCTAGCGGCGAACACCGGGGAGCTGTTTTTT.

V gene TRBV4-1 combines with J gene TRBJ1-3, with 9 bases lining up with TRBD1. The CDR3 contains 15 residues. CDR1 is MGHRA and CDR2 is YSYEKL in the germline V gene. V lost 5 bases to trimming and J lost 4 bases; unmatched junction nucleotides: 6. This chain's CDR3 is CASSIRTGEGNTIYF. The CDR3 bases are TGCGCCAGCAGCATACGGACAGGGGAGGGAAACACCATATATTTT.

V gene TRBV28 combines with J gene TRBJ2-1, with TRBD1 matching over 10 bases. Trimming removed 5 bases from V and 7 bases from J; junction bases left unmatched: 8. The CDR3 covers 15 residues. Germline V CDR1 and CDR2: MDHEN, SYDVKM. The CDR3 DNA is TGTGCCAGCAGTCTTCCGGGACAGGGGTGGAATGAGCAGTTCTTC. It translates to CASSLPGQGWNEQFF.

The CDR3 loop reads CSVDGRQGRREAFF. CDR3 nucleotide sequence: TGCAGCGTTGATGGGCGGCAGGGTAGGCGGGAAGCTTTCTTT. The chain combines TRBV29-1 with TRBJ1-1, with a tentative D call TRBD1 (5 bases). Trimming cost V 3 bases and J 8 bases, with 19 bases left between them. This CDR3 is built from 14 residues. Looked up from germline, CDR1 is SQVTM and CDR2 is ANQGSEA. The whole variable domain, filled in from reference TRBV29-1 and TRBJ1-1, reads SAVISQKPSRDICQRGTSLTIQCQVDSQVTMMFWYRQQPGQSLTLIATANQGSEATYESGFVIDKFPISRPNLTFSTLTVSNMSPEDSSIYLCSVDGRQGRREAFFGQGTRLTVV.

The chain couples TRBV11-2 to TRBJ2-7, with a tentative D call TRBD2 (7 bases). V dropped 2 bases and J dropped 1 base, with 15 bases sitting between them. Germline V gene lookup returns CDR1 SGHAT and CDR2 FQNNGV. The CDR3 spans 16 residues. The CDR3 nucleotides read TGTGCCAGCAGCTTAAGGGGGGGCGTAATATCCTACGAGCAGTACTTC. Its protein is CASSLRGGVISYEQYF.

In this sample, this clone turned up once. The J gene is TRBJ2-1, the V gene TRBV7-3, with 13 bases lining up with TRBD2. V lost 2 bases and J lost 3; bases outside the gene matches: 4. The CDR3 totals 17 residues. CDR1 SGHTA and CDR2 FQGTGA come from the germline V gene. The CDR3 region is CASSLPGTSGIYNEQFF. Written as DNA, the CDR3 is TGTGCCAGCAGCTTACCCGGGACTAGCGGGATCTACAATGAGCAGTTCTTC.

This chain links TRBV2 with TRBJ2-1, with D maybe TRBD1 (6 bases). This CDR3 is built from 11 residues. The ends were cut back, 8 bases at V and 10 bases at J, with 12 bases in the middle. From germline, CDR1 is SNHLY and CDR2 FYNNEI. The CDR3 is CASSTGIEQFF. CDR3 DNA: TGTGCCAGCTCTACAGGGATCGAGCAGTTCTTC.

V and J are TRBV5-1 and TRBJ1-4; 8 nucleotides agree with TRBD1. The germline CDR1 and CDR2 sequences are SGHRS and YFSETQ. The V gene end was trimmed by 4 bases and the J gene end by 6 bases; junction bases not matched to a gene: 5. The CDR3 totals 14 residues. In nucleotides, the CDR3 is TGCGCCAGCAGCGCCGGGACAGGCGATGAAAAACTGTTTTTT. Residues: CASSAGTGDEKLFF.

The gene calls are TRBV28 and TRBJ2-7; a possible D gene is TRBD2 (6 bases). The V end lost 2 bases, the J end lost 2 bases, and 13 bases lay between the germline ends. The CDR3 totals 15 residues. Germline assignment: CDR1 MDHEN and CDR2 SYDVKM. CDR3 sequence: CASSLTGRGTYEQYF. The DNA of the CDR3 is TGTGCCAGCAGTTTAACCGGACGGGGGACCTACGAGCAGTACTTC.

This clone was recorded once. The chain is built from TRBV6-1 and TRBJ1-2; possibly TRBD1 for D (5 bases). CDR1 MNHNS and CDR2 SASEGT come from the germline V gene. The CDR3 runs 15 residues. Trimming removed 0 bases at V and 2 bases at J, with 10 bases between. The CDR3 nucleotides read TGTGCCAGCAGTGAAGCGGGGCAGGGCAACTATGGCTACACCTTC. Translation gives CASSEAGQGNYGYTF.

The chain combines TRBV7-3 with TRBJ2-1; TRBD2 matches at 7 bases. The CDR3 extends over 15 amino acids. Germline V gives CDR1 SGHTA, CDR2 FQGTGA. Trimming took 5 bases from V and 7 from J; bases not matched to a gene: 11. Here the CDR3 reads CASSHPVGGRNEQFF. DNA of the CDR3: TGTGCCAGCAGCCACCCTGTGGGAGGGCGGAATGAGCAGTTCTTC.

The CDR3 DNA reads as TGTGCCAGCAGCCAAGACCTATTAGTTGGGACTCCTTATGGCTACACCTTC. Its translation is CASSQDLLVGTPYGYTF. The gene calls are TRBV3-1 (or the pseudogene TRBV3-2) and TRBJ1-2, with a possible D match to TRBD1 (5 bases). V was cut by 0 bases and J by 5 bases, with 19 bases left in between. Germline values: CDR1 LGHDT, CDR2 YNNKEL (reference sequence). CDR3 length equals 17 residues.

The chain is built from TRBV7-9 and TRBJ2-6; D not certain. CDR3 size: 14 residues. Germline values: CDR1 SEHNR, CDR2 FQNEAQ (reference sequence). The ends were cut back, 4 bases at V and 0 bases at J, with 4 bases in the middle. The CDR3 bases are TGTGCCAGCAGCTCCTCCTCTGGGGCCAACGTCCTGACTTTC. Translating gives CASSSSSGANVLTF.

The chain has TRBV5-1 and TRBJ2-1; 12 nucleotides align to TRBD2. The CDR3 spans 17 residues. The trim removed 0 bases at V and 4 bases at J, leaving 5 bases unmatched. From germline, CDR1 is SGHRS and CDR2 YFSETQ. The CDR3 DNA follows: TGCGCCAGCAGCTTGGGACTAGCGGGGGAGCTATACAATGAGCAGTTCTTC. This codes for CASSLGLAGELYNEQFF.

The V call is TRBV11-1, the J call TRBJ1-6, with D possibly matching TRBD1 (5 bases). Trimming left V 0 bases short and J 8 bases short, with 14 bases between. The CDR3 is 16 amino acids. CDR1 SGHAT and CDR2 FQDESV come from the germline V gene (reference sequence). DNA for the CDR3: TGTGCCAGCAGCTTAGCTCACCTCGGGGGGGATTCACCCCTCCACTTT. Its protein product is CASSLAHLGGDSPLHF.

CDR3 DNA: TGTGCAAGCGGGGCTAGGGCCCTAAAACCATACAATGAGCAGTTCTTC. Its protein is CASGARALKPYNEQFF. This sequence joins TRBV19 and TRBJ2-1; TRBD2 aligns across 7 bases. The CDR3 loop spans 16 amino acids. Germline CDR1 and CDR2: LNHDA and SQIVND (reference sequence). The variable domain in full, completed from reference TRBV19 and TRBJ2-1, reads DGGITQSPKYLFRKEGQNVTLSCEQNLNHDAMYWYRQDPGQGLRLIYYSQIVNDFQKGDIAEGYSVSREKKESFPLTVTSAQKNPTAFYLCASGARALKPYNEQFFGPGTRLTVL.

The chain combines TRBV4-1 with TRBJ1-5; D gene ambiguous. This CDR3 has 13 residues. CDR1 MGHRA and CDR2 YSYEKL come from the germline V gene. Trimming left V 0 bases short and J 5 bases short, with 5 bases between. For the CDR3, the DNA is TGCGCCAGCAGCCAAGAAAGCTATCAGCCCCAGCATTTT. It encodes CASSQESYQPQHF.

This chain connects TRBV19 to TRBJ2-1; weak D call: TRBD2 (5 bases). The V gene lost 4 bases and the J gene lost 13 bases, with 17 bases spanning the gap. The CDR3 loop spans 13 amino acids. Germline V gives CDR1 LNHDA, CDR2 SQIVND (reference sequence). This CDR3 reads CASSTVGELVQFF. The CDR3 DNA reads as TGTGCCAGTAGTACCGTTGGGGAGCTGGTTCAGTTCTTC.

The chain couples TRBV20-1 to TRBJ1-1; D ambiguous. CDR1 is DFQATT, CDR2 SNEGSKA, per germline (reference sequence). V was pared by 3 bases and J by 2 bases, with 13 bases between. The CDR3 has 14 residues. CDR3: CSASLGSSNTEAFF. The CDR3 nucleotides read TGCAGTGCTAGTCTGGGCAGTAGTAACACTGAAGCTTTCTTT.

CDR3 bases: TGTGCCACCCAATACGAATGGGCACACTCTGGAAACACCATATATTTT. As protein: CATQYEWAHSGNTIYF. The gene calls are TRBV10-3 and TRBJ1-3; D is unresolved. This CDR3 has 16 residues. Germline V gene lookup returns CDR1 ENHRY and CDR2 SYGVKD. Trimming cost V 10 bases and J 0 bases, with 19 bases left between them.

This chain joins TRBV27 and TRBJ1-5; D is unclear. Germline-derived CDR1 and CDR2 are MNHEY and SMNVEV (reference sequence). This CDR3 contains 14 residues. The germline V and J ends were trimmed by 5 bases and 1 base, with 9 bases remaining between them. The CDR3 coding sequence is TGTGCCAGCAGTCTACTGCGCAGCAATCAGCCCCAGCATTTT. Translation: CASSLLRSNQPQHF.

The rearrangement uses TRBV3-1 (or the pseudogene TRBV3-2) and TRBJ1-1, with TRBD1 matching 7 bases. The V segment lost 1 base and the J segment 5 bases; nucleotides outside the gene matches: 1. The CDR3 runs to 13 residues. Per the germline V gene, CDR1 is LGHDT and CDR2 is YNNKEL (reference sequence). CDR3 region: CASSQAGGTEAFF. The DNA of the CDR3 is TGTGCCAGCAGCCAAGCAGGGGGGACTGAAGCTTTCTTT.

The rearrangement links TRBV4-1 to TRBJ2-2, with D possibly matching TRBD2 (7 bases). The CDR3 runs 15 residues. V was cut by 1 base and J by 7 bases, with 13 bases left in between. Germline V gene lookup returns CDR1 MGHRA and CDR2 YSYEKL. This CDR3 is CASSQGGGQGGELFF. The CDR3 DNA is TGCGCCAGCAGCCAAGGGGGGGGCCAGGGCGGGGAGCTGTTTTTT.

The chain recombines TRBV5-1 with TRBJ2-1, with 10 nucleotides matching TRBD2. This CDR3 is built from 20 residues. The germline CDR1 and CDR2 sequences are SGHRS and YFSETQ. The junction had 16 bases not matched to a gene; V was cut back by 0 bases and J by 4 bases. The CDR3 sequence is CASSLGGTGGGLAVYNEQFF. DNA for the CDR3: TGCGCCAGCAGCTTGGGGGGGACAGGCGGCGGACTAGCGGTTTACAATGAGCAGTTCTTC.

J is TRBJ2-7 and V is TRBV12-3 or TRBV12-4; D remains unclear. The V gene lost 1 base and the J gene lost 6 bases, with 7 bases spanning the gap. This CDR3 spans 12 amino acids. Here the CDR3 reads CASSLGLLEQYF. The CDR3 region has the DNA TGTGCCAGCAGTTTAGGACTGCTCGAGCAGTACTTC.